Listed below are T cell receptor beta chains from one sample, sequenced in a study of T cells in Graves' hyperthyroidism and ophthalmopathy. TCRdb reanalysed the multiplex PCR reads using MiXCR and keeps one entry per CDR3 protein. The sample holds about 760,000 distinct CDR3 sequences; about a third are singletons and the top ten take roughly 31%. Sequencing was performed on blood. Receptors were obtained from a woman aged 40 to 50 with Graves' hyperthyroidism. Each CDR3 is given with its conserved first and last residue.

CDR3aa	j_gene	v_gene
CASSLRGQGSGQYF	TRBJ2-7	TRBV12-3/TRBV12-4
CASSLKGQGVSDSPLHF	TRBJ1-6	TRBV7-2
CAISDSSNQPQHF	TRBJ1-5	TRBV10-3
CASSQTGGYGYTF	TRBJ1-2	TRBV7-8
CATSREYGQGGYTF	TRBJ1-2	TRBV15
CASSLGLARAKNIQYF	TRBJ2-4	TRBV11-2
CASSIPGGTGELFF	TRBJ2-2	TRBV19
CATSSKGGGLQETQYF	TRBJ2-5	TRBV15
CSAPSGVAGKETQYF	TRBJ2-5	TRBV20-1
CASSYAGGQEAQYF	TRBJ2-5	TRBV6-5
CASSLLRWGYGYTF	TRBJ1-2	TRBV12-3/TRBV12-4
CASSSRDSFKRNNQPQHF	TRBJ1-5	TRBV19
CASTSAIFITNYGYTF	TRBJ1-2	TRBV19
CAISLTDYYGYTF	TRBJ1-2	TRBV10-3
CASSPGQGQYNEQYF	TRBJ2-7	TRBV7-9